These T cell receptor beta chains were read from a single sample in a study of T cell responses to AZD1222 COVID-19 vaccine. Libraries were prepared by immunoSEQ multiplex PCR; TCRdb keeps only in-frame clonotypes and omits some of them. The table has around 130,000 clones, around nine tenths seen once. Specimen: peripheral blood, collected on day 0 of AZD1222 vaccination. These receptors all stem from an adult in good health. Both conserved end residues are part of each CDR3. A D gene is named only where the DNA matches it firmly. Clone size is given for some rows only: seen once, a few or many times, or a class if the clone is expanded.

.	.	TRBJ2-3	TRBV7-9	CASSPQDGTDTQYF	TGTGCCAGCAGCCCCCAGGACGGGACAGATACGCAGTATTTT
.	.	TRBJ2-5	TRBV5-1	CASSPQVGAQETQYF	TGCGCCAGCAGCCCCCAGGTCGGCGCGCAAGAGACCCAGTACTTC
.	TRBD2	TRBJ2-1	TRBV19	CASSIVLPLGGRADNEQFF	TGTGCCAGTAGTATAGTGTTACCCTTGGGCGGGAGGGCCGACAATGAGCAGTTCTTC
once	.	TRBJ2-2	TRBV6-2/TRBV6-3	CASSYSMVSLWAGELFF	TGTGCCAGCAGTTACTCGATGGTGAGCCTTTGGGCCGGGGAGCTGTTTTTT
.	.	TRBJ1-2	TRBV7-9	CASSLSGIDGYTF	TGTGCCAGCAGCTTATCGGGGATCGATGGCTACACCTTC
.	.	TRBJ2-1	TRBV9	CASSARSNREDEQFF	TGTGCCAGCAGCGCGCGAAGCAACAGGGAGGATGAGCAGTTCTTC
.	TRBD1	TRBJ1-4	TRBV3-1/TRBV3-2	CASSRAQGTSTNEKLFF	TGTGCCAGCAGCCGAGCACAGGGGACTTCAACTAATGAAAAACTGTTTTTT
.	TRBD2	TRBJ2-1	TRBV7-9	CASSSDREGSPNEQFF	TGTGCCAGCAGCTCGGACCGGGAGGGCTCCCCCAATGAGCAGTTCTTC
.	.	TRBJ1-4	TRBV7-9	CASSFGPAGNEKLFF	TGTGCCAGCAGCTTTGGGCCCGCGGGTAATGAAAAACTGTTTTTT
.	.	TRBJ1-5	TRBV30	CAWSEGARPNQPQHF	TGTGCCTGGAGTGAGGGCGCCCGGCCCAATCAGCCCCAGCATTTT
.	.	TRBJ1-2	TRBV18	CASSPGEIYGYTF	TGTGCCAGCTCACCGGGAGAGATCTATGGCTACACCTTC
once	.	TRBJ1-1	TRBV5-4	CASSLDSLTEAFF	TGTGCCAGCAGCTTGGATAGTTTAACTGAAGCTTTCTTT
once	.	TRBJ2-7	TRBV6-2/TRBV6-3	CASSPPLRKFSGF	TGTGCCAGCAGTCCCCCACTAAGGAAGTTTTCGGGGTTC
.	.	TRBJ1-3	TRBV5-6	CASSWGGSGNTIYF	TGTGCCAGCAGCTGGGGGGGCTCTGGAAACACCATATATTTT
.	.	TRBJ2-3	TRBV24-1	CATSDRFTDTQYF	TGTGCCACCAGTGATCGGTTCACAGATACGCAGTATTTT
once	.	TRBJ2-1	TRBV6-2/TRBV6-3	CASSIGSSYNEQFF	TGTGCCAGCAGCATCGGGAGCTCCTACAATGAGCAGTTCTTC
.	TRBD1	TRBJ1-4	TRBV19	CASSQWGGQDFGKLFF	TGTGCCAGTAGTCAATGGGGGGGACAGGATTTTGGAAAACTGTTTTTT
once	.	TRBJ2-3	TRBV29-1	CSVEGVAFTDTQYF	TGCAGCGTTGAAGGGGTAGCCTTCACAGATACGCAGTATTTT
.	TRBD1	TRBJ1-2	TRBV6-2/TRBV6-3	CASRPRTGVYYGYTF	TGTGCCAGCAGACCTAGGACAGGGGTCTACTATGGCTACACCTTC
.	.	TRBJ2-2	TRBV2	CASVGTGELFF	TGTGCCAGCGTGGGAACCGGGGAGCTGTTTTTT
.	TRBD1	TRBJ1-1	TRBV4-1	CASSQVGQGEYVAFF	TGCGCCAGCAGCCAAGTGGGACAGGGGGAGTACGTAGCTTTCTTT
.	.	TRBJ1-2	TRBV18	CASSPSPARPYGYTF	TGTGCCAGCTCACCCTCCCCTGCGCGGCCTTATGGCTACACCTTC
.	.	TRBJ1-2	TRBV7-9	CASSPTGGFYGYTF	TGTGCCAGCAGCCCTACCGGGGGGTTTTATGGCTACACCTTC
.	TRBD2	TRBJ2-7	TRBV3-1/TRBV3-2	CASSPWAGGYEQYF	TGTGCCAGCAGCCCCTGGGCGGGAGGTTACGAGCAGTACTTC
.	.	TRBJ2-1	TRBV15	CATSRDRGREQFF	TGTGCCACCAGCAGAGATCGGGGGAGGGAGCAGTTCTTC
.	TRBD2	TRBJ2-1	TRBV29-1	CSCYPPRLADFRERDEQFF	TGCAGTTGTTATCCGCCCAGACTAGCCGATTTCAGGGAGAGGGATGAGCAGTTCTTC
.	TRBD1	TRBJ1-6	TRBV5-1	CASSPGQGASALHF	TGCGCCAGCAGCCCCGGACAGGGGGCTTCTGCCCTCCACTTT
.	.	TRBJ1-1	TRBV13	CASSSLQAGTEAFF	TGTGCCAGCAGCTCCCTGCAAGCCGGTACTGAAGCTTTCTTT
.	.	TRBJ2-1	TRBV7-6	CASSGFRATYNEQFF	TGTGCCAGCAGCGGCTTTCGTGCTACGTACAATGAGCAGTTCTTC
.	.	TRBJ2-7	TRBV6-1	CASSQARISYEQYF	TGTGCCAGCAGTCAAGCACGGATCTCCTACGAGCAGTACTTC
.	TRBD2	TRBJ2-3	TRBV2	CASSYSGLAGVYDTQYF	TGTGCCAGCAGTTACTCTGGACTAGCGGGAGTTTATGATACGCAGTATTTT
.	TRBD2	TRBJ2-3	TRBV13	CASSLGLAGSSDTQYF	TGTGCCAGCAGCCTCGGACTAGCGGGGAGTTCGGATACGCAGTATTTT
.	TRBD1	TRBJ1-2	TRBV9	CASSAGTGHYGYTF	TGTGCCAGCAGCGCCGGGACAGGCCACTATGGCTACACCTTC
.	TRBD2	TRBJ2-7	TRBV28	CASTQRLAAYEQYF	TGTGCCAGCACCCAGAGACTAGCGGCCTACGAGCAGTACTTC
.	TRBD2	TRBJ2-7	TRBV9	CASSPGTSGLSYEQYF	TGTGCCAGCAGCCCGGGGACTAGCGGACTCTCCTACGAGCAGTACTTC
.	TRBD1	TRBJ1-2	TRBV7-6	CASSLYFGAHPKGARDYGYTF	TGTGCCAGCAGCTTATATTTTGGGGCTCACCCAAAGGGGGCGCGGGACTATGGCTACACCTTC
once	.	TRBJ2-1	TRBV24-1	CATSDKQPGTEQFF	TGTGCCACCAGTGATAAACAGCCTGGGACGGAGCAGTTCTTC
.	.	TRBJ1-6	TRBV23-1	CVTGHRNSPLHF	TGCGTCACGGGACACAGGAATTCACCCCTCCACTTT
.	.	TRBJ2-1	TRBV7-2	CASSPQYGSYNEQFF	TGTGCCAGCAGCCCCCAATACGGCTCCTACAATGAGCAGTTCTTC
once	TRBD2	TRBJ2-3	TRBV2	CASTGASGRLGDTQYF	TGTGCCAGCACCGGTGCTAGCGGGAGATTGGGAGATACGCAGTATTTT
few	.	TRBJ1-1	TRBV2	CASRTNTEAFF	TGTGCCAGCAGGACGAACACTGAAGCTTTCTTT
.	TRBD1	TRBJ1-2	TRBV29-1	CSVGGTGNGYTF	TGCAGCGTTGGGGGGACAGGGAATGGCTACACCTTC
.	.	TRBJ2-1	TRBV7-3	CASSQTGNEQFF	TGTGCCAGCAGCCAGACGGGGAATGAGCAGTTCTTC
.	.	TRBJ1-1	TRBV3-1/TRBV3-2	CASARANEAFF	TGTGCCAGCGCCCGGGCAAATGAAGCTTTCTTT